What follows is one T cell receptor (beta chain) and its context. Its antigen is still unknown. These data belong to a study of cytotoxic CD8 clonotypes in ibrutinib-treated CLL. Study summary: Partial responders around 24, complete 2; around twelve progressed and some 14 stayed in remission by median roughly 70 months. Sample averages reached 250,000 to 300,000 productive templates and approximately 93,000 productive rearrangements.

General study findings and limits: Public clonotypes were rare and shrank or held steady on treatment.

Generated by immunoSEQ multiplex PCR, the TCRdb table keeps only in-frame clones and is missing some. The data show roughly 250,000 clones, with about three quarters seen just once and less than 20% held by the top ten. This CDR3 comprises 17 residues. CDR1 and CDR2 (germline): LNHDA, SQIVND (reference sequence). V lost 5 bases and J lost 0, with 17 bases in between. The chain employs TRBV19 and TRBJ1-5; D may be TRBD1 (6 bases). This specimen was PBMCs, taken after 24 months of ibrutinib treatment. The TCR comes from a human donor with chronic lymphocytic leukemia. The CDR3 here is CASSPPRGFYSNQPQHF. CDR3 DNA: TGTGCCAGTAGTCCTCCGAGGGGGTTCTATAGCAATCAGCCCCAGCATTTT.